This entry features one T cell receptor (beta chain) sequence. The data are from a study of monozygotic twins with inflammatory bowel disease. TCRdb reprocessed the 5' RACE reads and stores each CDR3 protein as one record, lacking DNA. The record lists 440,000 or so distinct CDR3 sequences, of which the ten most abundant hold more than 2%. The germline V gene has CDR1 DFQATT and CDR2 SNEGSKA (reference sequence). The CDR3 loop spans 13 amino acids. The sample comprised blood. The receptor comes from a human donor with ulcerative colitis or Crohn's disease, or a healthy co-twin of an affected twin (not recorded which). The chain is built from TRBV20-1 and TRBJ1-5. CDR3: CSAIAHPDQPQHF.